This TCR beta chain comes out of a study of response to subunit inactivated influenza vaccine. General observations from the study: The authors suggested that few new T cells are recruited per seasonal influenza vaccination.

TCRdb itself ran the RT-PCR reads through MiXCR, one entry per CDR3 protein. The data show hundreds of thousands of distinct CDR3 sequences, 16% seen once. A few counts support this clonotype. Its matching antigen is unknown. The CDR3 is 14 residues long. Germline assignment: CDR1 SGHRS and CDR2 YFSETQ. After removal of 0 bases from V and 4 bases from J, the junction contained 3 bases not matched to a gene. The sequencing here drew on CD4+ T cells sorted from PBMCs, taken roughly 24 months after vaccination. The chain is built from TRBV5-1 and TRBJ1-1; 7 bases align to TRBD1. This TCR was recovered from a man between 45 and 75 years old who received an inactivated influenza vaccine. The CDR3 here is CASSLGQGFTEAFF. CDR3 DNA: TGCGCCAGCAGCTTGGGACAGGGATTCACTGAAGCTTTCTTT.